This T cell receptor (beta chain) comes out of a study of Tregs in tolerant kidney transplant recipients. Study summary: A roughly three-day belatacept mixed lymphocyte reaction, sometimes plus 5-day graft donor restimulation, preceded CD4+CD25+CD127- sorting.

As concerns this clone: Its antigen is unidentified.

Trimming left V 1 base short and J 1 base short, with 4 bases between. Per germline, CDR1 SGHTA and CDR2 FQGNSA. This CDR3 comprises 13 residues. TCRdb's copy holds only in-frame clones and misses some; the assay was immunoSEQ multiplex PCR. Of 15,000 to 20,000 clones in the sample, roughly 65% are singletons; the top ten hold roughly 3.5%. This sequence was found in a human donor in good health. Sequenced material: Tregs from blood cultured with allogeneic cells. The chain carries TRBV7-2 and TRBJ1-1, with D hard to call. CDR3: CASSLEANTEAFF. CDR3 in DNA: TGTGCCAGCAGCTTAGAGGCGAACACTGAAGCTTTCTTT.